This is a list of T cell receptor beta chains from one sample in a study of CD8 T cells in ankylosing spondylitis. TCRdb reanalysed the 5' RACE reads using MiXCR and keeps one entry per CDR3 protein. The sample lists tens of thousands of distinct CDR3 sequences, around 30% occurring once. The material sequenced was blood, either unsorted or a sorted T cell fraction (not recorded which). The receptor source for this set is a male donor with ankylosing spondylitis or in good health (not recorded which). The conserved cysteine and the conserved F or W are not part of the CDR3 here. Each record gives: J gene, V gene, CDR3 protein.

J: TRBJ1-2
V: TRBV4-2
CDR3: ASSQDQRPVGGYT

J: TRBJ2-1
V: TRBV3-1
CDR3: ASSPRMTYNEQF

J: TRBJ2-4
V: TRBV12-3/TRBV12-4
CDR3: ASSPGGLAGGLAKNIQY

J: TRBJ2-5
V: TRBV7-2
CDR3: ASSLVPDQETQY

J: TRBJ2-2
V: TRBV10-3
CDR3: AIGAGRNTGELF

J: TRBJ1-1
V: TRBV12-3/TRBV12-4
CDR3: ASSFSLKAF

J: TRBJ1-2
V: TRBV12-3/TRBV12-4
CDR3: ASSPQGDGYT

J: TRBJ2-7
V: TRBV11-3
CDR3: ASSSRMNHEQY

J: TRBJ1-5
V: TRBV28
CDR3: ASSLPGTGGNQPQH

J: TRBJ2-5
V: TRBV12-3/TRBV12-4
CDR3: ASSLGHAGAQY

J: TRBJ2-3
V: TRBV7-3
CDR3: ASSRAGLTDTQY

J: TRBJ1-6
V: TRBV20-1
CDR3: SARDSVAAHYNSPLH

J: TRBJ1-3
V: TRBV7-2
CDR3: ASSPQGGPGNTIY

J: TRBJ1-5
V: TRBV28
CDR3: ASSLSWGGGGQPQH

J: TRBJ1-6
V: TRBV5-1
CDR3: ASSLDSNSPLH

J: TRBJ1-1
V: TRBV29-1
CDR3: SVPNERTNTEAF

J: TRBJ1-3
V: TRBV29-1
CDR3: SVEQVSGNTIY

J: TRBJ2-3
V: TRBV7-3
CDR3: ASSLNGGAWTDTQY

J: TRBJ1-1
V: TRBV18
CDR3: ASSPGPAGKAEAF

J: TRBJ1-4
V: TRBV5-1
CDR3: ASSPDGTSNEKLF

J: TRBJ2-1
V: TRBV19
CDR3: ASSGRDRGYNEQF

J: TRBJ2-2
V: TRBV9
CDR3: ASRQRSAGVDTGELF

J: TRBJ1-2
V: TRBV20-1
CDR3: SASNRGQSGYT

J: TRBJ2-4
V: TRBV10-3
CDR3: AISETGADKNIQY

J: TRBJ1-1
V: TRBV2
CDR3: ASRMGAGAEAF

J: TRBJ1-2
V: TRBV19
CDR3: ASSPHGGGYT

J: TRBJ1-2
V: TRBV20-1
CDR3: SAPGQPNYGYT

J: TRBJ1-2
V: TRBV14
CDR3: ASSQVAASGYGYT

J: TRBJ1-2
V: TRBV5-1
CDR3: ASRPDAGTNYGYT

J: TRBJ2-5
V: TRBV5-1
CDR3: ASSLLLNQETQY

J: TRBJ1-1
V: TRBV5-5
CDR3: ASSLARRGTEAF

J: TRBJ2-1
V: TRBV12-3/TRBV12-4
CDR3: ASSPPAGGTMGEQF

J: TRBJ1-6
V: TRBV20-1
CDR3: SASYPPRSNSPLH

J: TRBJ2-3
V: TRBV6-1
CDR3: ASSRDSLTDTQY

J: TRBJ2-1
V: TRBV4-2
CDR3: ASSQVPGLAGLNEQF

J: TRBJ2-5
V: TRBV7-8
CDR3: ASSLFGQGRDRETQY

J: TRBJ2-1
V: TRBV5-1
CDR3: ASLGTNYNEQF

J: TRBJ2-5
V: TRBV5-1
CDR3: ASSLGARETQY

J: TRBJ2-5
V: TRBV9
CDR3: ASSPGVSRAETQY

J: TRBJ2-5
V: TRBV20-1
CDR3: SAPEGGGLKETQY

J: TRBJ2-3
V: TRBV12-3/TRBV12-4
CDR3: ASNNLQGDTQY

J: TRBJ2-5
V: TRBV20-1
CDR3: SARDPSGVQETQY

J: TRBJ1-6
V: TRBV29-1
CDR3: RDGWAGSTRSHNSPLH

J: TRBJ1-6
V: TRBV5-6
CDR3: ASSSRGLDSPLH

J: TRBJ2-7
V: TRBV7-2
CDR3: ASSLGLGGYEQY

J: TRBJ2-7
V: TRBV5-1
CDR3: ASSLVSDFSSYEQY

J: TRBJ2-2
V: TRBV5-1
CDR3: ASSFQGRTGELF

J: TRBJ2-7
V: TRBV21-1
CDR3: ASTRVGEYEQY

J: TRBJ1-1
V: TRBV7-2
CDR3: ASSTWTGRVAF

J: TRBJ2-1
V: TRBV7-8
CDR3: ASSPSTGRNEQF

J: TRBJ2-5
V: TRBV5-1
CDR3: ASSVRGFQETQY

J: TRBJ1-6
V: TRBV6-5
CDR3: ASSYGPESYSPLH

J: TRBJ1-5
V: TRBV28
CDR3: ASRGGVVQNQPQH

J: TRBJ2-4
V: TRBV29-1
CDR3: SAGTDGNIQY

J: TRBJ2-1
V: TRBV12-3/TRBV12-4
CDR3: ASSGGRAYNEQF